This TCR beta chain was sequenced during a study of monozygotic twins with inflammatory bowel disease. TCRdb reanalyzed the 5' RACE reads and collapses them to one entry per CDR3 protein, without DNA. The specimen's table records 400,000 to 500,000 distinct CDR3 sequences. Note on this clonotype: Its target is unknown.

Findings and limits, study-wide: Distinguishing T cell subtypes was not possible. In these data, no single strong IBD-associated signal or clonotype received support. IBD patients exhibited fewer clonotypes shared with other individuals than healthy twins, particularly with disease activity.

Sequencing was performed on blood. The TCR comes from a human donor with ulcerative colitis or Crohn's disease, or a healthy co-twin of an affected twin (not recorded which).

The CDR3 region is CASSLDGVVYNSPLHF. V and J are TRBV5-4 and TRBJ1-6. CDR3 length: 16 residues. Germline V lookup: CDR1 SGHNT, CDR2 YYREEE (reference sequence).